This T cell receptor (beta chain) stems from a study of Ad26.COV2.S vaccination and SARS-CoV-2 variants. About the study: Enrollment placed the donor in the COV1001 Ad26.COV2.S trial arm. Donor got 5x10^10 or 1x10^11 viral particles of Ad26.COV2.S.

Study-level points and caveats: Post-vaccination spike-specific CD8+ and CD4+ T cell responses reportedly had substantial breadth.

Comments on this clone: Its specificity is unknown.

Treatment noted: around 19 received Ad26.COV2.S at low or high dose, single or two shots; 5 received placebo; per-sample allocation not given. Each sample was drawn 63 days after the first injection (of vaccine or placebo). A Boston adult aged 18-55 years was the donor. Sequencing was performed with immunoSEQ multiplex PCR; in TCRdb, only in-frame clones are kept and a portion is missing. The sample shows roughly 700,000 clones, roughly 90% of them seen only once. CDR3 length: 15 amino acids. The V and J ends lost 7 bases and 5 bases respectively, with 20 bases between them. Germline V lookup: CDR1 MNHEY, CDR2 SVGAGI.

The source material was peripheral blood, sampled in a trial of Ad26.COV2.S vaccine versus placebo. V and J are TRBV6-5 and TRBJ1-1; perhaps TRBD1 as D (6 bases). This receptor was obtained from a person between 18 and 59 years old who received the Ad26.COV2.S COVID-19 vaccine or a placebo. The CDR3 is CASTPSAGVWTEAFF. CDR3 DNA sequence: TGTGCCAGCACCCCCTCGGCAGGGGTGTGGACTGAAGCTTTCTTT.